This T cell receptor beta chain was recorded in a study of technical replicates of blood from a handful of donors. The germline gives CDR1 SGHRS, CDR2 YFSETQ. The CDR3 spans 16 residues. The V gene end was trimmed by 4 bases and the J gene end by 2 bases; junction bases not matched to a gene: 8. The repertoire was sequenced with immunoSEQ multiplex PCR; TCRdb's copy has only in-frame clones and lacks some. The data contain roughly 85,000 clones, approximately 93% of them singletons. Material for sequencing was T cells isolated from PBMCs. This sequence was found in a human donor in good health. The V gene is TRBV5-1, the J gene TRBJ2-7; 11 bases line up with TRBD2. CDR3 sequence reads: CASSEGPGLAAYEQYF. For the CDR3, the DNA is TGCGCCAGCAGCGAAGGGCCGGGACTAGCGGCCTACGAGCAGTACTTC.